Described below is a single T cell receptor (beta chain) sequence and its context. Its antigen is not known. TCRdb re-called the 5' RACE reads through MiXCR, storing one row per CDR3 protein. The repertoire holds around 1,800 distinct CDR3 sequences, with roughly a sixth as singletons. Specified time point: sample taken at primary tumor resection. Unsorted samples of tumor, nontumor lung or frozen PBMC had their whole RNA sequenced. Samples were obtained from some 70 donors, all untreated early-stage non-small cell lung cancer patients. The sample is drawn from a study of spatial heterogeneity in lung cancer. Regarding the study as a whole: In blood, ubiquitous expanded tumor TCRs appeared more at resection than follow-up.

Germline assignment: CDR1 SGHDN and CDR2 FVKESK. CDR3 size: 18 residues. The J segment lost 6 bases and the V segment lost 4 bases, leaving 15 bases of the junction unmatched. The clonotype originates from a male donor with early-stage non-small cell lung cancer. Sequenced here: PBMCs, sampled at surgery. This chain joins TRBV14 and TRBJ2-4; 10 bases are shared with TRBD1. CDR3 in DNA: TGTGCCAGCAGCCCCCACCACATGAGGGGGGACAGGGGAAACATTCAGTACTTC. Residues: CASSPHHMRGDRGNIQYF.